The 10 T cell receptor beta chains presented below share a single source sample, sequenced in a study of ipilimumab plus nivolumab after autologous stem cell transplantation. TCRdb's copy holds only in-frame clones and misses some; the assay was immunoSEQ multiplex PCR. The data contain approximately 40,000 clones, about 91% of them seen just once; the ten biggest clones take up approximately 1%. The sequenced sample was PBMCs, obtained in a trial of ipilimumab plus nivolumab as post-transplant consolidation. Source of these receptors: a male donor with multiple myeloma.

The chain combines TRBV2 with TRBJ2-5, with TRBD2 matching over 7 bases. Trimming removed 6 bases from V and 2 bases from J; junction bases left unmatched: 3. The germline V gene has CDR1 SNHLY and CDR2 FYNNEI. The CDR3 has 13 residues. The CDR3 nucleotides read TGTGCCAGCAGGTGGGGAGGGCAAGAGACCCAGTACTTC. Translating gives CASRWGGQETQYF. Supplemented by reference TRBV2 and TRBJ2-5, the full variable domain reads EPEVTQTPSHQVTQMGQEVILRCVPISNHLYFYWYRQILGQKVEFLVSFYNNEISEKSEIFDDQFSVERPDGSNFTLKIRSTKLEDSAMYFCASRWGGQETQYFGPGTRLLVL.

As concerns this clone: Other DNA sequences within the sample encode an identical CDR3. The chain's CDR3 is CASSLEGYEQYF. In DNA form, the CDR3 reads TGCGCCAGCAGCTTGGAGGGTTACGAGCAGTACTTC. J is TRBJ2-7 and V is TRBV5-1; D gene unclear. The CDR3 is 12 residues long. V lost 0 bases and J 4 bases, leaving 5 bases between the germline ends. The germline V gene has CDR1 SGHRS and CDR2 YFSETQ.

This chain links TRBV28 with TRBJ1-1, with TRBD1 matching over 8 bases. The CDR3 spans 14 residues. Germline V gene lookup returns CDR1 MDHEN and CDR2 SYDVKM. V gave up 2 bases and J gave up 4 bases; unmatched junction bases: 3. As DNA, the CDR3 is TGTGCCAGCAGTTTACCAGGGGGCGCCACTGAAGCTTTCTTT. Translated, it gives CASSLPGGATEAFF.

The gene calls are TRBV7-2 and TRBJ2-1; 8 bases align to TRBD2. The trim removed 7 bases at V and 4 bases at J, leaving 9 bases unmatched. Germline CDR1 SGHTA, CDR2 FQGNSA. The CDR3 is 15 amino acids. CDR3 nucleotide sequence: TGTGCCAGCATCCAGATGAGCGGGGGTTACAATGAGCAGTTCTTC. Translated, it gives CASIQMSGGYNEQFF.

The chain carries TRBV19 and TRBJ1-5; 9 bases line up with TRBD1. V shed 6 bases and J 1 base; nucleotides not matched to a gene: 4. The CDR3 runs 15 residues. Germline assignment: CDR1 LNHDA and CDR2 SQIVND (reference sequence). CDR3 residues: CASRYGQGSNQPQHF. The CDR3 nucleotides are TGTGCCAGTAGATATGGACAGGGGAGCAATCAGCCCCAGCATTTT.

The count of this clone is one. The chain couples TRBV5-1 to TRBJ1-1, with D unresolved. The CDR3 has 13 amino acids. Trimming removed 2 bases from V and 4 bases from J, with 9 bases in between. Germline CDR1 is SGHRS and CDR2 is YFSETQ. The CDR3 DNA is TGCGCCAGCAGCTTTACAGCGAGCACTGAAGCTTTCTTT. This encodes CASSFTASTEAFF.

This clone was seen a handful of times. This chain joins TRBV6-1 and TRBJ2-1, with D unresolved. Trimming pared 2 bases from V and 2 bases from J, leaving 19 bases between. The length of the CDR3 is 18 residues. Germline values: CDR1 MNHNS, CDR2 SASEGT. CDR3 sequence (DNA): TGTGCCAGCAGTGAAAACCAGTTTTCAGCTATCCCCTACAATGAGCAGTTCTTC. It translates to CASSENQFSAIPYNEQFF.

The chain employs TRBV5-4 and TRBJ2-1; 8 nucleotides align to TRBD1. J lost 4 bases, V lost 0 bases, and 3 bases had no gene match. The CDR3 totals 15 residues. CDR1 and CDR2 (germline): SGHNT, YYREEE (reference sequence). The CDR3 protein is CASSLGTGLYNEQFF. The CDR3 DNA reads TGTGCCAGCAGCTTGGGGACAGGGCTATACAATGAGCAGTTCTTC.

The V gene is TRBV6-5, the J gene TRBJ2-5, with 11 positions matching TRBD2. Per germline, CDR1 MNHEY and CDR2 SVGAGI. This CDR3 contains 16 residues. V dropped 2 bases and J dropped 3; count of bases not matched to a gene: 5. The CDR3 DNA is TGTGCCAGCAGTTACGGGCTAGCGGGGGGCGAAGAGACCCAGTACTTC. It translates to CASSYGLAGGEETQYF.

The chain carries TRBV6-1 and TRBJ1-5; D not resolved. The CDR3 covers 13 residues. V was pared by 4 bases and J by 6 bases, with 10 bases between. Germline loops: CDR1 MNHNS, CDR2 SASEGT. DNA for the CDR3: TGTGCCAGCAGTGTTTTTGAAAGTCAGCCCCAGCATTTT. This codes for CASSVFESQPQHF.